A selection of T cell receptor beta chains follows, all from one sample in a study of cytomegalovirus exposure and HLA in healthy donors. The data were produced by immunoSEQ multiplex PCR, yet TCRdb's version contains in-frame clones alone and is incomplete. Here the sample spans 200,000 to 250,000 clones, around 80% being singletons. Sequencing was done on a sample of PBMCs. The source is a man younger than 35 in good health and CMV-seronegative. Both conserved end residues are part of each CDR3. Each record gives: clone size, V gene, J gene, D gene, CDR3 DNA, CDR3 protein. D genes are given only for firm matches. Rows may omit the clone size; those that give it use once, few, many or a size class.

NA,TRBV7-3,TRBJ1-1,NA,TGTGCCAGCAGACCACAGGGCTCCGGCACTGAAGCTTTCTTT,CASRPQGSGTEAFF
NA,TRBV2,TRBJ1-2,TRBD1,TGTGCCAGCACCGAAGCCGGGACAGGGGTTGGAGGCTACACCTTC,CASTEAGTGVGGYTF
NA,TRBV27,TRBJ1-5,NA,TGTGCCAGCAGTTTTGAGGGTTTGAGCAATCAGCCCCAGCATTTT,CASSFEGLSNQPQHF
few,TRBV2,TRBJ1-5,NA,TGTGCCAGCAGCTTAAATCAGCCCCAGCATTTT,CASSLNQPQHF
NA,TRBV28,TRBJ2-1,TRBD2,TGTGCCAGCAGTCCGACGACTAGCGGGAGCTACAATGAGCAGTTCTTC,CASSPTTSGSYNEQFF
NA,TRBV6-5,TRBJ1-2,TRBD1,TGTGCCAGCAGTTACTCGGTGACAGGGGGCGGAGGCTACACCTTC,CASSYSVTGGGGYTF
NA,TRBV11-2,TRBJ2-1,TRBD2,TGTGCCAGCAGCTCTAGCGGGTTCTCTGACAATGAGCAGTTCTTC,CASSSSGFSDNEQFF
NA,TRBV28,TRBJ2-7,TRBD2,TGTGCCAGCAGCCTTACTAGCGGGTGGTCGTACGAGCAGTACTTC,CASSLTSGWSYEQYF
NA,TRBV4-2,TRBJ2-7,TRBD2,TGTGCCAGCAGCCAAGAGGGGATCGCGGGAGTAGGGTACGAGCAGTACTTC,CASSQEGIAGVGYEQYF
NA,TRBV30,TRBJ2-5,TRBD1,TGTGCCTGGAGTGCCCAGACAGGGAAATTAGCCCAGTACTTC,CAWSAQTGKLAQYF
NA,TRBV2,TRBJ2-7,NA,TGTGCCAGCACTCCCGCCAGGGTCTCCTACGAGCAGTACTTC,CASTPARVSYEQYF
NA,TRBV4-3,TRBJ1-1,NA,TGCGCCAGCAGCCAAGATCAGCAGGGAGGCACTGAAGCTTTCTTT,CASSQDQQGGTEAFF
NA,TRBV29-1,TRBJ2-7,NA,TGCAGCGTTCTAAGGGCAGGGGAGGAGCAGTACTTC,CSVLRAGEEQYF
NA,TRBV5-1,TRBJ2-7,NA,TGCGCCAGCAGCTTGGGTCTAGCATACGACGAGCAGTACTTC,CASSLGLAYDEQYF